This TCR beta chain was retrieved from a study of beta chain features in type 1 diabetes. Study conclusions and caveats: The study found moderately but significantly shorter TCRB CDR3s in all four CD4+ subsets of Type 1 diabetes patients. Cells expressing TCR highly could be over-represented by cDNA sequencing. Sampled from patients, naive, central memory and Treg TCRB repertoires appeared more similar than those sampled from healthy donors.

Investigators reverse transcribed all isolated RNA, so they sequenced expressed TCRB transcripts. Profiled with immunoSEQ multiplex PCR; TCRdb holds only in-frame clones, not every one. The table records some 280,000 clones, roughly an eighth of them present only once. Concerning this clone itself: What it binds is unknown.

Germline assignment: CDR1 KGHSH and CDR2 LQKENI. The length of the CDR3 is 13 residues. V was shortened by 4 bases and J by 3 bases, with 10 bases between the two germline ends. The V call is TRBV18, the J call TRBJ2-7, with D unclear. The sample consisted of naive CD4+ T cells from blood. The source of this sequence is a man aged 30-40 years with type 1 diabetes. The CDR3 spells CASSLSAGYEQYF. CDR3 nucleotide sequence: TGTGCCAGCTCACTGTCCGCAGGCTACGAGCAGTACTTC.